The entry that follows covers one TCR beta chain sequence. Its cognate antigen is unknown. This sample is part of a study of OX40 agonist ivuxolimab in advanced cancers. Across the whole study: Patients were dosed with the agonistic anti-OX40 (CD134) antibody ivuxolimab. Cancers in dose escalation were hepatocellular, melanoma, renal cell and head and neck. Study outcomes and limitations: Partial responders treated at 0.1-3.0 mg/kg exhibited clonal expansion among the lowest measured. It was not determined which antigens were specifically recognized by the peripheral T cells that had undergone clonal expansion.

Germline V gives CDR1 SNHLY, CDR2 FYNNEI. CDR3 length equals 13 residues. Trimming took off 7 bases at V and 6 bases at J, with 12 bases between the two ends. Using immunoSEQ multiplex PCR, the repertoire was profiled, and TCRdb retains in-frame clones only, with some absent. Here the sample spans tens of thousands of clones, approximately 90% being singletons. This chain connects TRBV2 to TRBJ2-2; D call uncertain. This clonotype originated in an adult with an advanced solid tumor such as melanoma, head and neck, liver or kidney cancer. Sequenced material: CD4+ or CD8+ T cells sorted from blood, taken in a trial of the OX40 agonist ivuxolimab. The CDR3 spells CASIRDPAGELFF. Written as DNA, the CDR3 is TGTGCCAGCATTAGGGATCCGGCCGGGGAGCTGTTTTTT.